This TCR beta chain is drawn from a study of vaccination effects on CD4 cells after COVID-19. Study at large: Researchers obtained post-vaccine samples at a median of 72 days past the second dose.

Points on this clone: Its antigen is currently unknown.

The V and J ends lost 4 bases and 1 base, in that order; junction bases with no gene match: 5. Germline V gene sequence: CDR1 KGHSH, CDR2 LQKENI. This CDR3 is built from 16 residues. Libraries were prepared by immunoSEQ multiplex PCR; TCRdb keeps only in-frame clonotypes and omits some of them. This table holds tens of thousands of clones, approximately 81% found once. ViraFEST assay sequencing came after antigen-specific CD4+ T cells were expanded with viral peptide pools. Once cultured for 10 days, the cells underwent separation to obtain CD4+ T cells. Everyone in the study got two shots of either the BNT162b2 or mRNA-1273 vaccine. Vaccine recipients, nucleocapsid antibody negative, had no prior SARS-CoV-2 infection. On both days 3 and 7, half of the culture medium was replaced with IL-2 medium.

The source material was CD4+ T cells from PBMCs cultured with HCoV-229E spike peptides, sampled after COVID-19 vaccination. The chain has TRBV18 and TRBJ2-5, with TRBD2 matching over 11 bases. The TCR sequence derives from a human donor who received a COVID-19 vaccine. This CDR3 reads CASSLGLAASQETQYF. The DNA of the CDR3 is TGTGCCAGCTCACTGGGACTAGCGGCTTCCCAAGAGACCCAGTACTTC.